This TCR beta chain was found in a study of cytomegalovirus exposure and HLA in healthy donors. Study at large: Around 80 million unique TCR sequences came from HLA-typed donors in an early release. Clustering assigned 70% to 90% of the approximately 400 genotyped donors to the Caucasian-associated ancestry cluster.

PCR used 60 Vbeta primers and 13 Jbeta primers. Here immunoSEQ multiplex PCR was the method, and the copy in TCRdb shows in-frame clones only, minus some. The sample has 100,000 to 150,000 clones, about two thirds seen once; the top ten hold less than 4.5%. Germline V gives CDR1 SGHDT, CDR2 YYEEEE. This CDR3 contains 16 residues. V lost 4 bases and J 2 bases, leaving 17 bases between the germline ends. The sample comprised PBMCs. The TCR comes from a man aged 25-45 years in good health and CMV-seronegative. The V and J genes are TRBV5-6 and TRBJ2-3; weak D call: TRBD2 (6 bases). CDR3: CASSEAARGSTDTQYF. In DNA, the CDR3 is TGTGCCAGCAGCGAGGCCGCGCGGGGCTCCACAGATACGCAGTATTTT.